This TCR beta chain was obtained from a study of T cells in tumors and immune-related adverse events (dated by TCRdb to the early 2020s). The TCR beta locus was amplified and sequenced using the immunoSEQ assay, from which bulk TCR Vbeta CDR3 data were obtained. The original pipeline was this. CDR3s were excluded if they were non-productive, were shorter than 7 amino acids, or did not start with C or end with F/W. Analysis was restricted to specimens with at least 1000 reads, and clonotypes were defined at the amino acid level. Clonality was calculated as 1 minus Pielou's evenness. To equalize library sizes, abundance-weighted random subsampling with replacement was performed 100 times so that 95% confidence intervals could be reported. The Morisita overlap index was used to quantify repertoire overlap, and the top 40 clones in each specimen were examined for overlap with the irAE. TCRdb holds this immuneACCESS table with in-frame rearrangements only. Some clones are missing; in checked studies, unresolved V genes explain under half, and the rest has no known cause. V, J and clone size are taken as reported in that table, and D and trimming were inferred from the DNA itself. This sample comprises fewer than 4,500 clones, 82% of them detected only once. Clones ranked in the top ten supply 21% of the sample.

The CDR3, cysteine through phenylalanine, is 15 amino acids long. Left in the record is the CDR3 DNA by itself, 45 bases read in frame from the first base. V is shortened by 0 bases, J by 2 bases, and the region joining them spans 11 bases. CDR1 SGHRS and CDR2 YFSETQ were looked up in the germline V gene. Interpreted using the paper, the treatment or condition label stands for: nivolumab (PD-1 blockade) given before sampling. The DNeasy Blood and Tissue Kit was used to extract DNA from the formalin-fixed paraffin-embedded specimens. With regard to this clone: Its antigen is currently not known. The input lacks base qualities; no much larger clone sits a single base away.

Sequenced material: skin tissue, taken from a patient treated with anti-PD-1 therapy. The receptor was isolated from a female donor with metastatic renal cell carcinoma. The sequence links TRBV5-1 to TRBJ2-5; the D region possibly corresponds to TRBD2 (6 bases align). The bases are TGCGCCAGCAGCTTGGAGGTCGGGGGTCAAGAGACCCAGTACTTC. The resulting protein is CASSLEVGGQETQYF.